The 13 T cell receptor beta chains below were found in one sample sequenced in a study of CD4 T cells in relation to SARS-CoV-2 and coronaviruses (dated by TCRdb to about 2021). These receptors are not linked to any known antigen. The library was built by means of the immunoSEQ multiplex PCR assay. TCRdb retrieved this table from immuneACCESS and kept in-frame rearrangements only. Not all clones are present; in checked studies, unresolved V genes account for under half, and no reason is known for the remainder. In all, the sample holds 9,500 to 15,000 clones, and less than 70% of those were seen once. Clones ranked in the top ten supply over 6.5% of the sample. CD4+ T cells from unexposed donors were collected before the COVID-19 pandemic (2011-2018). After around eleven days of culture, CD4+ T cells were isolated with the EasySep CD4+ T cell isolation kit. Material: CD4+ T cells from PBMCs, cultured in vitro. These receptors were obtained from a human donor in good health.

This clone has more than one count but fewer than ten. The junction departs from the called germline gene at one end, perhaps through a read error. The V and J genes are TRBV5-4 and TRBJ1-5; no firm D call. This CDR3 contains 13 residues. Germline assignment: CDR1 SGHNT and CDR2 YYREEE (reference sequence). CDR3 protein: CASSEDWDQPQHF. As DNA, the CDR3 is TGTGCCAGCAGCGAGGACTGGGATCAACCCCAGCATTTT.

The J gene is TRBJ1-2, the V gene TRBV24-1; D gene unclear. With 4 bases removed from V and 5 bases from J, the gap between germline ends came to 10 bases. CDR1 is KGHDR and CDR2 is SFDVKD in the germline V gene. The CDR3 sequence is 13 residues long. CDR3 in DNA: TGTGCCACCAGTGACCAAAACCGATATGGCTACACCTTC. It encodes CATSDQNRYGYTF.

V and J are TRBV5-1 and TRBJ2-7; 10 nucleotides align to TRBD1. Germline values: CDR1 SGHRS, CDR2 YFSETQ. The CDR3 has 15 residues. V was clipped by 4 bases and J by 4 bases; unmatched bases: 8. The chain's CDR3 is CASSPRQGASYEQYF. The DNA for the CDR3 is TGCGCCAGCAGCCCCCGACAGGGGGCATCGTACGAGCAGTACTTC.

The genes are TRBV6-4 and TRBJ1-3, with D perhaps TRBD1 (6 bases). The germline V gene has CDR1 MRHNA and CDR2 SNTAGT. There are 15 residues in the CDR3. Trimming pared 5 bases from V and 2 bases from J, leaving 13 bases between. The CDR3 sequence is CASSKRQGPGNTIYF. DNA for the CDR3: TGTGCCAGCAGTAAACGCCAGGGGCCTGGAAACACCATATATTTT.

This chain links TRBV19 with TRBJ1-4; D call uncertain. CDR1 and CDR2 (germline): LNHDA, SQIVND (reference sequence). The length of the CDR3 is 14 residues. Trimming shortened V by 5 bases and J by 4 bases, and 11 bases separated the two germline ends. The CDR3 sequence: CASSRRQDNEKLFF. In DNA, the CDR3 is TGTGCCAGTAGTCGGAGACAAGATAATGAAAAACTGTTTTTT.

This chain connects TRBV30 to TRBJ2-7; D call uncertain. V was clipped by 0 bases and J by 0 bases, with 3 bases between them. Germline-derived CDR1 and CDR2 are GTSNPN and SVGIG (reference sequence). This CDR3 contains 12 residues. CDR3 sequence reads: CAWSVSSYEQYF. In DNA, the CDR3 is TGTGCCTGGAGTGTAAGCTCCTACGAGCAGTACTTC.

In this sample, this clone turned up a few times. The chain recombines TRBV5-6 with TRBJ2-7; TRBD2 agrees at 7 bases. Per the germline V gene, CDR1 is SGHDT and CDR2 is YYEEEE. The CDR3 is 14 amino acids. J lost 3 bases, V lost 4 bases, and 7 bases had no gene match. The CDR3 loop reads CASSRWGTIYEQYF. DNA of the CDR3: TGTGCCAGCAGCAGGTGGGGGACTATCTACGAGCAGTACTTC.

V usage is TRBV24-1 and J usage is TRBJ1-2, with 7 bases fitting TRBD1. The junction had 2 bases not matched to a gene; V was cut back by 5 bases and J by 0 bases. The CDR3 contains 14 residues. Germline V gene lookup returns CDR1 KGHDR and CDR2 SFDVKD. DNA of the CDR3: TGTGCCACCAGTGGGACAGGAGCTAACTATGGCTACACCTTC. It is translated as CATSGTGANYGYTF.

The CDR3 region is CASSAGLAANEQFF. The CDR3 nucleotides read TGTGCCAGCAGCGCCGGACTAGCGGCCAATGAGCAGTTCTTC. V and J are TRBV5-5 and TRBJ2-1, with 10 bases identical to TRBD2. CDR3 length equals 14 residues. Germline assignment: CDR1 SGHKS and CDR2 YYEKEE (reference sequence). Trimming at V came to 4 bases and at J to 6 bases, leaving 4 bases not matched to a gene.

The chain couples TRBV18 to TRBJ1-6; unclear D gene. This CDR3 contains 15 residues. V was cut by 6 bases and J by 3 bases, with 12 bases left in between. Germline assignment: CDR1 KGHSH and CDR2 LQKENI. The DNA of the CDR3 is TGTGCCAGCTCTCGGACGGGAGACTATAATTCACCCCTCCACTTT. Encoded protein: CASSRTGDYNSPLHF.

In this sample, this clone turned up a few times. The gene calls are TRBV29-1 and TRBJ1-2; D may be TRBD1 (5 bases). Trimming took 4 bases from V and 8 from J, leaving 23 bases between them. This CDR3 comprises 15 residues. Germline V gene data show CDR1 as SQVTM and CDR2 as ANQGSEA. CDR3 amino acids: CSVVFGAGVSWGYTF. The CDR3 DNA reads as TGCAGCGTTGTATTTGGGGCAGGAGTCTCCTGGGGCTACACCTTC.

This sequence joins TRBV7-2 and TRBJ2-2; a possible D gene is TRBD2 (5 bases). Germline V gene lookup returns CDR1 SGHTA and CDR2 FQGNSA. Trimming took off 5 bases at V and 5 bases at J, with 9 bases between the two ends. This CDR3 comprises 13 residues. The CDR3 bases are TGTGCCAGCAGCCTTAGCGTAACCGGGGAGCTGTTTTTT. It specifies CASSLSVTGELFF.

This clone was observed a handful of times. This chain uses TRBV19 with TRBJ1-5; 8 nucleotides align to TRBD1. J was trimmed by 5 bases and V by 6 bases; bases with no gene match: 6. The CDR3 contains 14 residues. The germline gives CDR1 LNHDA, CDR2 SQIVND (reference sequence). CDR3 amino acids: CASRADRDHQPQHF. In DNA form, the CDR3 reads TGTGCCAGTAGGGCGGACAGGGACCATCAGCCCCAGCATTTT.